The 17 T cell receptor beta chains below were found in one sample sequenced in a study of siplizumab effects on memory and regulatory T cells. TCRdb's table, derived via immunoSEQ multiplex PCR, lists solely in-frame clones and lacks some. The sample has approximately 100,000 clones; about nine tenths are singletons. The sequenced sample consisted of non-Treg CD4+ T cells sorted from blood. The origin of the receptors is a human donor in good health.

V and J are TRBV28 and TRBJ1-1; tentative D call: TRBD1 (5 bases). Germline values: CDR1 MDHEN, CDR2 SYDVKM. Trimming pared 3 bases from V and 0 bases from J, leaving 11 bases between. CDR3 size: 15 residues. The CDR3, as DNA: TGTGCCAGCAGTTTTCTGGCAGGGATGAACACTGAAGCTTTCTTT. Encoded protein: CASSFLAGMNTEAFF.

This CDR3 reads CASSLSPNEKLFF. The CDR3 DNA reads TGTGCCAGCAGCTTATCCCCCAATGAAAAACTGTTTTTT. The chain has TRBV11-2 and TRBJ1-4; D is unresolved. CDR3 length: 13 residues. The V end was cut by 2 bases, the J end by 5 bases, with 6 bases between. Germline values: CDR1 SGHAT, CDR2 FQNNGV.

The genes are TRBV5-1 and TRBJ2-7; the D gene is possibly TRBD2 (5 bases). Germline V gene sequence: CDR1 SGHRS, CDR2 YFSETQ. The CDR3 contains 15 residues. V shed 0 bases and J shed 4 bases, with 14 bases lying between them. The CDR3 sequence is CASSLGVGGTYEQYF. The CDR3 bases are TGCGCCAGCAGCTTGGGAGTCGGAGGAACTTACGAGCAGTACTTC. The full variable domain, rest sourced from reference TRBV5-1 and TRBJ2-7, is KAGVTQTPRYLIKTRGQQVTLSCSPISGHRSVSWYQQTPGQGLQFLFEYFSETQRNKGNFPGRFSGRQFSNSRSEMNVSTLELGDSALYLCASSLGVGGTYEQYFGPGTRLTVT.

A few counts support this clone. The chain recombines TRBV7-9 with TRBJ1-2, with TRBD1 as a possible D gene (6 bases). CDR1 is SEHNR, CDR2 FQNEAQ, per germline (reference sequence). Trimming removed 2 bases at V and 8 bases at J, with 12 bases between. The CDR3 is made up of 13 amino acids. The CDR3 loop is CASSLSQGQGYTF. Here the CDR3 DNA reads TGTGCCAGCAGCTTATCCCAGGGGCAAGGCTACACCTTC.

The chain recombines TRBV28 with TRBJ1-2; D might be TRBD1 (6 bases). V was pared by 2 bases and J by 4 bases, with 14 bases between. CDR1 and CDR2 (germline): MDHEN, SYDVKM. The CDR3 is made up of 15 amino acids. CDR3 nucleotide sequence: TGTGCCAGCAGTTTAAGGAAAGGGGGGAGCTATGGCTACACCTTC. Amino acids: CASSLRKGGSYGYTF.

The genes are TRBV25-1 and TRBJ2-1; D uncertain. This CDR3 region has 13 residues. V shed 8 bases and J shed 8 bases, with 16 bases lying between them. Germline V gene data show CDR1 as MGHDK and CDR2 as SYGVNS. For the CDR3, the DNA is TGTGCCAGCTCCAAAAGGAGCATCTATGAGCAGTTCTTC. Translation: CASSKRSIYEQFF.

V gene TRBV6-5 combines with J gene TRBJ2-7; D ambiguous. The CDR3 extends over 13 amino acids. The germline V gene has CDR1 MNHEY and CDR2 SVGAGI. The V end lost 6 bases, the J end lost 2 bases, and 11 bases lay between the germline ends. The CDR3 DNA sequence: TGTGCCAGCAGATCGACTGTTACCTACGAGCAGTACTTC. Translation: CASRSTVTYEQYF.

The chain recombines TRBV7-9 with TRBJ2-2; D is undetermined. Germline CDR1 and CDR2: SEHNR and FQNEAQ (reference sequence). Trimming cost V 1 base and J 0 bases, with 6 bases left between them. There are 15 residues in the CDR3. CDR3 residues: CASSLDGPNTGELFF. The CDR3 nucleotides are TGTGCCAGCAGCTTAGACGGGCCGAACACCGGGGAGCTGTTTTTT.

The chain uses TRBV30 and TRBJ2-3; possibly TRBD1 or TRBD2 for D (6 bases each). CDR1 is GTSNPN, CDR2 SVGIG, per germline (reference sequence). This CDR3 is 15 amino acids long. V was shortened by 3 bases and J by 0 bases, with 13 bases between the two germline ends. CDR3 DNA sequence: TGTGCCTGGAGGGGGGGCGCGGGGAGCACAGATACGCAGTATTTT. This gives the protein CAWRGGAGSTDTQYF.

Remarks on this clone: Relative to the germline gene, one junction end is altered; a read error may explain this. This rearrangement joins TRBV4-1 to TRBJ2-1; no reliable D call. Germline V gives CDR1 MGHRA, CDR2 YSYEKL. The CDR3 is made up of 17 amino acids. As DNA, the CDR3 is TGCGCCGGCAGCCAAAATAATCTTCCCTCCGATCGCAATGAGCAGTTCTTC. This encodes CAGSQNNLPSDRNEQFF.

This clone was recorded a few times. This chain's CDR3 is CARENLQQGLQNTGELFF. The CDR3 region has the DNA TGTGCCAGAGAAAATCTCCAGCAAGGACTACAGAACACCGGGGAGCTGTTTTTT. The V call is TRBV27, the J call TRBJ2-2, with D tentatively TRBD2 (6 bases). Trimming shortened V by 9 bases and J by 1 base, and 24 bases separated the two germline ends. This CDR3 comprises 18 residues. Germline CDR1 is MNHEY and CDR2 is SMNVEV (reference sequence).

CDR3 sequence: CAISESGIYEQYF. CDR3 coding DNA: TGTGCCATCAGTGAGTCAGGCATCTACGAGCAGTACTTC. The gene calls are TRBV10-3 and TRBJ2-7; D gene unclear. The germline CDR1 and CDR2 sequences are ENHRY and SYGVKD. Trimming shortened V by 0 bases and J by 3 bases, and 6 bases separated the two germline ends. The CDR3 loop spans 13 amino acids.

This clone was observed a single time. V and J are TRBV4-2 and TRBJ2-5; D might be TRBD2 (5 bases). Germline V gene sequence: CDR1 LGHNA, CDR2 YNFKEQ. The CDR3 is 17 residues long. V lost 0 bases and J lost 0, with 14 bases in between. CDR3 sequence: CASSQDGSGYNQETQYF. In nucleotides, the CDR3 is TGTGCCAGCAGCCAAGATGGGAGCGGATACAACCAAGAGACCCAGTACTTC.

The rearrangement links TRBV13 to TRBJ2-5; 7 bases align to TRBD1. The CDR3 totals 13 residues. CDR1 is PRHDT and CDR2 is FYEKMQ in the germline V gene (reference sequence). J lost 7 bases, V lost 5 bases, and 7 bases had no gene match. Written as DNA, the CDR3 is TGTGCCAGCAGCCGACAGGGTTTAGGGACCCAGTACTTC. Residues: CASSRQGLGTQYF. The whole variable domain, remainder taken from reference TRBV13 and TRBJ2-5, is AAGVIQSPRHLIKEKRETATLKCYPIPRHDTVYWYQQGPGQDPQFLISFYEKMQSDKGSIPDRFSAQQFSDYHSELNMSSLELGDSALYFCASSRQGLGTQYFGPGTRLLVL.

The chain employs TRBV10-2 and TRBJ1-5; 11 bases map to TRBD1. Germline values: CDR1 WSHSY, CDR2 SAAADI. V dropped 10 bases and J dropped 6; count of bases not matched to a gene: 5. The CDR3 consists of 13 residues. CDR3 bases: TGCGCCATCGGACAGGGGGCTCGTCAGCCCCAGCATTTT. This translates into CAIGQGARQPQHF.

This clone has just one count. This sequence joins TRBV5-1 and TRBJ2-5, with TRBD1 matching 7 bases. Trimming removed 0 bases from V and 5 bases from J; junction bases left unmatched: 10. The CDR3 has 16 amino acids. Germline CDR1 SGHRS, CDR2 YFSETQ. CDR3 coding DNA: TGCGCCAGCAGCTTGGCTACAGGGGCCGTCCGGGAGACCCAGTACTTC. Protein sequence: CASSLATGAVRETQYF.

The chain links TRBV2 to TRBJ2-7; D not resolved. Looked up from germline, CDR1 is SNHLY and CDR2 is FYNNEI. This CDR3 has 15 residues. The V and J ends lost 5 bases and 5 bases respectively, with 19 bases between them. Here the CDR3 DNA reads TGTGCCAGCAGTCAGTCGACTTCCCCGCCCCACGAGCAGTACTTC. It translates to CASSQSTSPPHEQYF.